This is a list of T cell receptor beta chains from one sample in a study of vaccination effects on CD4 cells after COVID-19. No antigen is known for these receptors. Some clones are missing from TCRdb's copy, which holds only in-frame ones; the method was immunoSEQ multiplex PCR. The table includes some 68,000 clones, around 80% detected once. This specimen consisted of CD4+ T cells from PBMCs cultured with SARS-CoV-2 spike peptides, obtained before COVID-19 vaccination. Receptor source: a human donor who received a COVID-19 vaccine. Each CDR3 is given with its conserved first and last residue. The D gene is left open where the match is weak. Part of the rows lack a size; the others show once, few, many or a class for expanded clones.

j_call,clone_size,v_call,d_call,cdr3_length,cdr3_aa,cdr3_nt
TRBJ2-3,.,TRBV29-1,TRBD1,15,CSALLQGQGRDTQYF,TGCAGCGCTTTATTACAGGGACAGGGGAGGGATACGCAGTATTTT
TRBJ2-2,.,TRBV6-6,.,15,CASSYSPSPSGELFF,TGTGCCAGCAGTTACTCTCCGTCACCGAGCGGGGAGCTGTTTTTT
TRBJ2-6,.,TRBV2,.,15,CASGDGYSGANVLTF,TGTGCCAGCGGCGACGGTTACTCTGGGGCCAACGTCCTGACTTTC
TRBJ2-3,.,TRBV3-1/TRBV3-2,TRBD2,17,CASSQGPERGGTDTQYF,TGTGCCAGCAGCCAAGGCCCAGAGCGGGGGGGCACAGATACGCAGTATTTT
TRBJ1-6,few,TRBV11-2,.,15,CASSLVALYNSPLHF,TGTGCCAGCAGCTTAGTGGCACTCTATAATTCACCCCTCCACTTT
TRBJ1-2,once,TRBV6-5,TRBD1,14,CASTHTDDRAGYTF,TGTGCCAGCACCCACACAGACGACAGGGCTGGCTACACCTTC
TRBJ1-2,.,TRBV6-5,.,13,CASSSGRGYGYTF,TGTGCCAGCAGTTCGGGCAGGGGATATGGCTACACCTTC
TRBJ1-4,.,TRBV4-3,.,16,CASSQDWKGSGEKLFF,TGCGCCAGCAGCCAAGATTGGAAAGGGAGCGGGGAAAAACTGTTTTTT
TRBJ1-6,.,TRBV4-3,.,17,CASSQDVESSYNSPLHF,TGCGCCAGCAGCCAAGATGTGGAGAGCTCCTATAATTCACCCCTCCACTTT
TRBJ2-5,.,TRBV4-1,.,15,CASSRTDTTRETQYF,TGCGCCAGCAGCCGCACAGACACTACCAGAGAGACCCAGTACTTC
TRBJ2-5,.,TRBV7-6,.,12,CASSLVPETQYF,TGTGCCAGCAGCTTAGTTCCAGAGACCCAGTACTTC
TRBJ1-5,.,TRBV6-6,.,15,CASTLRDGSNQPQHF,TGTGCCAGCACCCTCAGGGATGGAAGCAATCAGCCCCAGCATTTT
TRBJ1-4,.,TRBV19,.,15,CASSILQGANEKLFF,TGTGCCAGTAGTATCCTACAGGGAGCTAATGAAAAACTGTTTTTT
TRBJ2-1,.,TRBV6-2/TRBV6-3,.,15,CASSYSSTRYNEQFF,TGTGCCAGCAGTTACTCGAGTACCCGATACAATGAGCAGTTCTTC
TRBJ1-2,.,TRBV6-2/TRBV6-3,.,12,CASSFSRELPTF,TGTGCCAGCAGTTTTTCCAGGGAACTTCCCACCTTC
TRBJ2-2,.,TRBV19,.,15,CASSIGQTNTGELFF,TGTGCCAGTAGTATCGGACAGACGAACACCGGGGAGCTGTTTTTT
TRBJ1-1,.,TRBV9,.,13,CASSLRVAGEAFF,TGTGCCAGCAGCCTAAGGGTGGCAGGGGAAGCTTTCTTT
TRBJ2-1,.,TRBV14,.,14,CASSQWLTGNEQFF,TGTGCCAGCAGCCAATGGCTAACCGGCAATGAGCAGTTCTTC
TRBJ2-3,.,TRBV28,TRBD2,14,CASRGTSSVDTQYF,TGTGCCAGCAGGGGGACTAGCAGTGTGGATACGCAGTATTTT
TRBJ2-5,.,TRBV15,.,13,CATSRAYLETQYF,TGTGCCACCAGCAGAGCCTATCTTGAGACCCAGTACTTC
TRBJ2-3,.,TRBV24-1,.,19,CATSDLDPTRGASTDTQYF,TGTGCCACCAGTGATTTGGATCCCACCCGCGGAGCTAGCACAGATACGCAGTATTTT
TRBJ1-2,.,TRBV7-2,.,13,CASSLGGTRGYTF,TGTGCCAGCAGCTTAGGAGGGACTCGGGGCTACACCTTC
TRBJ2-5,.,TRBV5-1,.,13,CASSRGASETQYF,TGCGCCAGCAGCCGTGGGGCCTCGGAGACCCAGTACTTC
TRBJ2-4,.,TRBV9,TRBD1,13,CASSVAQGDIQYF,TGTGCCAGCAGCGTTGCCCAGGGGGACATTCAGTACTTC
TRBJ2-1,.,TRBV5-1,.,13,CASSLGGADEQFF,TGCGCCAGCAGCTTGGGTGGGGCTGACGAGCAGTTCTTC
TRBJ2-2,.,TRBV7-9,.,16,CASSLALGANTGELFF,TGTGCCAGCAGCTTAGCGCTAGGCGCGAACACCGGGGAGCTGTTTTTT
TRBJ1-2,.,TRBV6-6,TRBD1,14,CASSYQGEIDGYTF,TGTGCCAGCAGTTATCAGGGGGAAATCGATGGCTACACCTTC
TRBJ2-2,.,TRBV10-3,.,20,CAISGGGRTGDSSNTGELFF,TGTGCCATCAGTGGGGGGGGCAGAACAGGGGATTCTTCGAACACCGGGGAGCTGTTTTTT
TRBJ2-4,.,TRBV4-1,.,17,CASSQKIDVLGKNIQYF,TGCGCCAGCAGCCAAAAGATAGACGTTTTGGGCAAAAACATTCAGTACTTC
TRBJ1-2,.,TRBV9,TRBD1,17,CASSARDRGQVSYGYTF,TGTGCCAGCAGCGCCCGGGACAGGGGGCAGGTTTCCTATGGCTACACCTTC
TRBJ1-1,.,TRBV19,TRBD1,15,CATLDPGGSSTEAFF,TGTGCCACGTTAGACCCAGGGGGCTCGAGCACTGAAGCTTTCTTT
TRBJ2-5,.,TRBV5-1,.,13,CASSFDWLETQYF,TGCGCCAGCAGCTTCGACTGGCTAGAGACCCAGTACTTC
TRBJ2-3,.,TRBV5-1,TRBD2,16,CASSFWTSGDTDTQYF,TGCGCCAGCAGCTTTTGGACTAGCGGGGACACAGATACGCAGTATTTT
TRBJ2-3,.,TRBV24-1,.,15,CATSDRGDHTDTQYF,TGTGCCACCAGTGATCGTGGGGACCACACAGATACGCAGTATTTT
TRBJ2-3,.,TRBV5-1,.,13,CASSSQLGDTQYF,TGCGCCAGCAGCTCCCAACTTGGCGATACGCAGTATTTT
TRBJ2-4,.,TRBV2,.,13,CASKKTVKNIQYF,TGTGCCAGCAAGAAGACAGTGAAAAACATTCAGTACTTC
TRBJ1-1,.,TRBV3-1/TRBV3-2,TRBD1,13,CASRGQGGSEAFF,TGTGCCAGCAGGGGACAGGGAGGGAGTGAAGCTTTCTTT
TRBJ2-5,once,TRBV6-5,TRBD2,15,CASSSNPGLAPTQYF,TGTGCCAGCAGTTCTAATCCGGGACTAGCTCCGACCCAGTACTTC
TRBJ2-4,.,TRBV19,.,17,CASSINGGRIAKNIQYF,TGTGCCAGTAGTATAAACGGGGGGCGGATAGCCAAAAACATTCAGTACTTC
TRBJ2-5,.,TRBV2,TRBD1,15,CASRGTGSVRETQYF,TGTGCCAGCAGGGGGACAGGGTCAGTTCGGGAGACCCAGTACTTC
TRBJ2-2,once,TRBV18,TRBD1,17,CASSRTRDSSNTGELFF,TGTGCCAGCTCACGCACGAGGGACAGCTCGAACACCGGGGAGCTGTTTTTT
TRBJ2-2,.,TRBV21-1,.,16,CASSKEEGGPTGELFF,TGTGCCAGCAGCAAAGAAGAGGGGGGGCCCACCGGGGAGCTGTTTTTT
TRBJ2-5,.,TRBV9,.,13,CASSVALQETQYF,TGTGCCAGCAGCGTAGCCCTCCAAGAGACCCAGTACTTC
TRBJ2-5,.,TRBV4-1,.,14,CASSRRTAEETQYF,TGCGCCAGCAGCCGAAGAACGGCGGAAGAGACCCAGTACTTC
TRBJ2-6,.,TRBV19,.,18,CASSQRLGDASGANVLTF,TGTGCCAGTAGTCAGAGGTTGGGAGACGCCTCTGGGGCCAACGTCCTGACTTTC
TRBJ1-2,.,TRBV27,.,14,CASRRNRAENGYTF,TGTGCCAGCAGGCGGAACAGGGCAGAGAATGGCTACACCTTC
TRBJ2-5,.,TRBV3-1/TRBV3-2,TRBD1,16,CASSQKTGTGGETQYF,TGTGCCAGCAGCCAGAAAACCGGGACAGGGGGAGAGACCCAGTACTTC
TRBJ1-2,.,TRBV14,.,14,CASSPFRDNYGYTF,TGTGCCAGCAGCCCGTTTCGGGATAACTATGGCTACACCTTC
TRBJ2-3,.,TRBV5-1,.,15,CASGGGEIAADTQYF,TGCGCCAGCGGGGGTGGCGAGATAGCGGCAGATACGCAGTATTTT
TRBJ1-5,once,TRBV6-5,.,14,CASSLDSLNQPQHF,TGTGCCAGCAGTTTGGACAGTCTCAATCAGCCCCAGCATTTT
TRBJ2-3,.,TRBV9,TRBD2,16,CASSVTSGTSTDTQYF,TGTGCCAGCAGCGTGACTAGCGGGACTAGCACAGATACGCAGTATTTT
TRBJ1-5,.,TRBV2,.,13,CASTPGGNQPQHF,TGTGCCAGCACGCCTGGGGGGAATCAGCCCCAGCATTTT
TRBJ2-5,.,TRBV2,.,16,CASTERQFKPQETQYF,TGTGCCAGCACCGAGAGACAGTTCAAACCACAAGAGACCCAGTACTTC
TRBJ2-2,.,TRBV27,TRBD1,15,CASSGGQGGHGELFF,TGTGCCAGCAGTGGTGGACAGGGGGGGCACGGGGAGCTGTTTTTT
TRBJ1-2,.,TRBV19,.,13,CASSTAGNYGYTF,TGTGCCAGTAGTACCGCAGGGAACTATGGCTACACCTTC
TRBJ1-2,.,TRBV3-1/TRBV3-2,TRBD1,15,CASSIRKGQSYGYTF,TGTGCCAGCAGCATAAGAAAGGGACAGAGCTATGGCTACACCTTC
TRBJ1-5,once,TRBV19,.,15,CASSGRAYSNQPQHF,TGTGCCAGTAGCGGACGGGCTTATAGCAATCAGCCCCAGCATTTT